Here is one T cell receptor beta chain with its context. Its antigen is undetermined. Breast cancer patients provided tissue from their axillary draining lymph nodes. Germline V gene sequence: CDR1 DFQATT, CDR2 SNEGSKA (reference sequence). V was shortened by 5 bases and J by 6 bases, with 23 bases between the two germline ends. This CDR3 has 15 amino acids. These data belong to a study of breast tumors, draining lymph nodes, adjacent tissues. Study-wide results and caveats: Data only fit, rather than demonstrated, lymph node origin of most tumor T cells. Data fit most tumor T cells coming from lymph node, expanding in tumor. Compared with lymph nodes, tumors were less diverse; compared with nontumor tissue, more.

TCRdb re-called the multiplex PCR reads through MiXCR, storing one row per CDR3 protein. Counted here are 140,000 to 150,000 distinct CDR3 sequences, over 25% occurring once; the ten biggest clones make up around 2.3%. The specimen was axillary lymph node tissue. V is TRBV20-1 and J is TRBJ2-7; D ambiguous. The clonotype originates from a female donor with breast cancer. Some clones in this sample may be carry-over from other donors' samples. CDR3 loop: CSAHSPRGRSSEQYF. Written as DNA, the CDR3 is TGCAGTGCTCACTCCCCAAGAGGAAGGTCGAGCGAGCAGTACTTC.